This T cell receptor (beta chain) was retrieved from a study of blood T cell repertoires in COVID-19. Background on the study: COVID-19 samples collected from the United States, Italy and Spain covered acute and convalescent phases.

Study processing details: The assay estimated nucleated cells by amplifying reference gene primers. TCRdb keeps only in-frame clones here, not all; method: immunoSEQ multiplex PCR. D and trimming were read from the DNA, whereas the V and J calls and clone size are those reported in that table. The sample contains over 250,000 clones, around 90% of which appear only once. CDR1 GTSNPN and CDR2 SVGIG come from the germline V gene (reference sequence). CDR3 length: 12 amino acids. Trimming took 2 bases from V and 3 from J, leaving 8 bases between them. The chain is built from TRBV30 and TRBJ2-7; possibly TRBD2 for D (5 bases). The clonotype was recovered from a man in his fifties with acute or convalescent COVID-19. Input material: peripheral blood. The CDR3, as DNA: TGTGCCTGGAGTAACGGGATCTACGAGCAGTACTTC. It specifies CAWSNGIYEQYF.